The 2 T cell receptor beta chains in this list originate from one sample, sequenced in a study of blood T cell repertoires in COVID-19. Clones were read by immunoSEQ multiplex PCR, and TCRdb kept only the in-frame ones, dropping some. The sample yields approximately 74,000 clones, roughly four fifths seen once. Specimen: peripheral blood. The source of these receptors is a man in his 70s with acute or convalescent COVID-19.

The chain combines TRBV19 with TRBJ1-2, with 8 bases identical to TRBD1. Germline V gene lookup returns CDR1 LNHDA and CDR2 SQIVND (reference sequence). The CDR3 is 16 residues long. Trimming took 5 bases from V and 2 from J; bases not matched to a gene: 10. The CDR3 sequence is CASSFPRTGKNYGYTF. CDR3 DNA: TGTGCCAGTAGTTTTCCTCGGACAGGGAAAAACTATGGCTACACCTTC.

V gene TRBV7-9 combines with J gene TRBJ1-2; tentative D call: TRBD1 (6 bases). V gave up 1 base and J gave up 7 bases, with 19 bases separating them. The CDR3 contains 16 residues. CDR1 SEHNR and CDR2 FQNEAQ come from the germline V gene (reference sequence). The CDR3 sequence is CASSLEAGRGAPGYTF. The CDR3 bases are TGTGCCAGCAGCTTAGAGGCTGGACGGGGGGCGCCTGGCTACACCTTC. Combining the CDR3 with reference TRBV7-9 and TRBJ1-2 gives the whole variable domain DTGVSQNPRHKITKRGQNVTFRCDPISEHNRLYWYRQTLGQGPEFLTYFQNEAQLEKSRLLSDRFSAERPKGSFSTLEIQRTEQGDSAMYLCASSLEAGRGAPGYTFGSGTRLTVV.